Sequencing of this TCR beta chain was carried out in a study of cytomegalovirus exposure and HLA in healthy donors. The CDR3 spans 16 residues. Per the germline V gene, CDR1 is MGHDK and CDR2 is SYGVNS. V gave up 3 bases and J gave up 2 bases; unmatched junction bases: 3. The study ran its PCR with 60 Vbeta and 13 Jbeta primers. Produced via immunoSEQ multiplex PCR; TCRdb's table is partial and in-frame only. Here the sample spans some 160,000 clones, roughly 75% being singletons. This chain uses TRBV25-1 with TRBJ2-1, with 11 nucleotides matching TRBD2. This sequence originates from a man in his forties in good health and CMV-seronegative. The specimen was PBMCs. CDR3 DNA sequence: TGTGCCAGCAGTGAGTCACTAGCGGGGGCCTACAATGAGCAGTTCTTC. Its translation is CASSESLAGAYNEQFF.